Following are 5 T cell receptor beta chains from one sample sequenced in a study of OX40 agonist ivuxolimab in advanced cancers. Profiled with immunoSEQ multiplex PCR; TCRdb holds only in-frame clones, not every one. The sample carries more than 55,000 clones, 80% to 95% recorded once. The material was CD4+ or CD8+ T cells sorted from blood, obtained in a trial of the OX40 agonist ivuxolimab. The receptors stem from an adult with an advanced solid tumor such as melanoma, head and neck, liver or kidney cancer.

The V and J genes are TRBV4-1 and TRBJ2-1; 11 positions agree with TRBD2. This CDR3 contains 15 residues. Trimming at V came to 5 bases and at J to 2 bases, leaving 2 bases not matched to a gene. Germline CDR1 reads MGHRA; CDR2 reads YSYEKL. The CDR3 DNA sequence: TGCGCCAGCAGCTTTAGCGGGGGGGCCTACAATGAGCAGTTCTTC. Its protein is CASSFSGGAYNEQFF.

This clone was counted a few times. The gene calls are TRBV6-5 and TRBJ1-5, with 8 positions matching TRBD1. With V trimmed by 0 bases and J by 7 bases, 5 bases remained unmatched. Germline lookup yields CDR1 MNHEY and CDR2 SVGAGI. This CDR3 comprises 15 residues. This chain's CDR3 is CASSYSDRAGQPQHF. In nucleotides, the CDR3 is TGTGCCAGCAGTTACTCGGACAGGGCGGGCCAGCCCCAGCATTTT.

This chain uses TRBV19 with TRBJ2-7, with 9 bases that match TRBD1. The germline CDR1 and CDR2 sequences are LNHDA and SQIVND (reference sequence). The CDR3 extends over 13 amino acids. Germline trimming cut 7 bases from V and 6 bases from J; bases unmatched to any gene: 7. As DNA, the CDR3 is TGTGCCAGTACCGGACAGGGGTTGGGCGAGCAGTACTTC. Its translation is CASTGQGLGEQYF.

CDR3 protein: CASSPRDTANYGYTF. In nucleotides, the CDR3 is TGCGCCAGCAGCCCCCGGGACACCGCTAACTATGGCTACACCTTC. This chain uses TRBV4-1 with TRBJ1-2, with D possibly TRBD1 on 6 matching bases. V was trimmed by 4 bases and J by 0 bases, leaving 12 bases between them. CDR3 length: 15 amino acids. Germline assignment: CDR1 MGHRA and CDR2 YSYEKL.

The rearrangement joins TRBV2 to TRBJ1-6; D not certain. Germline CDR1 is SNHLY and CDR2 is FYNNEI. The CDR3 totals 14 residues. Trimming removed 3 bases at V and 8 bases at J, with 11 bases between. The CDR3 loop reads CASSDLDGDSPLHF. The DNA of the CDR3 is TGTGCCAGCAGTGATTTAGATGGGGATTCACCCCTCCACTTT.